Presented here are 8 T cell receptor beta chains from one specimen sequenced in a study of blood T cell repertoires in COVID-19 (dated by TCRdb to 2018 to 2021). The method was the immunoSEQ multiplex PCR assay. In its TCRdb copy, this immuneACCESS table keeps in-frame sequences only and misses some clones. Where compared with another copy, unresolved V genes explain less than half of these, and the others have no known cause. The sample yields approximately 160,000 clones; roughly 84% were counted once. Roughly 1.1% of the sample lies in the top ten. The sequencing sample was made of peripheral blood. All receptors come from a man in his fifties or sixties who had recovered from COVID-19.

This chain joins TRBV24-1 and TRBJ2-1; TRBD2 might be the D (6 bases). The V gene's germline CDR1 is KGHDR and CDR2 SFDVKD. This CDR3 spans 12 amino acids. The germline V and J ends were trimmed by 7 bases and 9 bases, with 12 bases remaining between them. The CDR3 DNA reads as TGTGCCACCAGGGGCGGGGCGACTGAGCAGTTCTTC. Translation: CATRGGATEQFF.

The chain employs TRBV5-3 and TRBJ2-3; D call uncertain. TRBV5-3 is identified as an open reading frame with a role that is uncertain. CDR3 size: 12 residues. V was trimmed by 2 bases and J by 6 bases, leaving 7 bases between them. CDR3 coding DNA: TGTGCCAGAAGCTTAGTTGCGGATACGCAGTATTTT. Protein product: CARSLVADTQYF.

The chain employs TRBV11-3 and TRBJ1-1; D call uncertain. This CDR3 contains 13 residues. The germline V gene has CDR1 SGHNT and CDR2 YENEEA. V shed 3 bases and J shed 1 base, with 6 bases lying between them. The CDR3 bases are TGTGCCAGCAGCTTGTACACGAACACTGAAGCTTTCTTT. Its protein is CASSLYTNTEAFF.

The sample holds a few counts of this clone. Here the CDR3 DNA reads TGTGCCAGCAGTGAACTTATTAGCGCTTACAATGAGCAGTTCTTC. It encodes CASSELISAYNEQFF. The chain joins TRBV2 to TRBJ2-1; tentative D call: TRBD2 (5 bases). This CDR3 is 15 amino acids long. Trimming took 2 bases from V and 4 from J, leaving 12 bases between them. CDR1 SNHLY and CDR2 FYNNEI come from the germline V gene.

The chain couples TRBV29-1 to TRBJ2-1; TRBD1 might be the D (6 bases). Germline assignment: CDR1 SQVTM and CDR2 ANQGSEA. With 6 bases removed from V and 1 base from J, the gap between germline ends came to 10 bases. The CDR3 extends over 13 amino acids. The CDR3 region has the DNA TGCAGCGTAGGACAGCAATCCTACAATGAGCAGTTCTTC. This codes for CSVGQQSYNEQFF.

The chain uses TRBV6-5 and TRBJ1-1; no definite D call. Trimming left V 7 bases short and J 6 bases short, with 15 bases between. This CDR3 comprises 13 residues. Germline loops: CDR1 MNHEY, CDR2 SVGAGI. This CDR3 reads CASTMNAGAEAFF. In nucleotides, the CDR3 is TGTGCCAGCACCATGAACGCGGGTGCTGAAGCTTTCTTT.

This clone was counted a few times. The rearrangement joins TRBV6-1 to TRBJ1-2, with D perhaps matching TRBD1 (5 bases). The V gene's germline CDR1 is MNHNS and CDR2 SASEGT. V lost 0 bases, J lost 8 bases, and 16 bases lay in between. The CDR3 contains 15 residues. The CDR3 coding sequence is TGTGCCAGCAGTGAAGCGCTGGGGCGGTCCGCCGGCTACACCTTC. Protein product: CASSEALGRSAGYTF.

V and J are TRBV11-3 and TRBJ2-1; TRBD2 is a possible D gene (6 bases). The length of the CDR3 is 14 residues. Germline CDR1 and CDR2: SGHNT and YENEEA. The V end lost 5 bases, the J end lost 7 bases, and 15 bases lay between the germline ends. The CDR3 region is CASSPPGTGNEQFF. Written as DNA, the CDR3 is TGTGCCAGCAGCCCCCCCGGGACTGGAAATGAGCAGTTCTTC. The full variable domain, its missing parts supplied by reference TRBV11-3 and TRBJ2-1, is EAGVVQSPRYKIIEKKQPVAFWCNPISGHNTLYWYLQNLGQGPELLIRYENEEAVDDSQLPKDRFSAERLKGVDSTLKIQPAELGDSAVYLCASSPPGTGNEQFFGPGTRLTVL.